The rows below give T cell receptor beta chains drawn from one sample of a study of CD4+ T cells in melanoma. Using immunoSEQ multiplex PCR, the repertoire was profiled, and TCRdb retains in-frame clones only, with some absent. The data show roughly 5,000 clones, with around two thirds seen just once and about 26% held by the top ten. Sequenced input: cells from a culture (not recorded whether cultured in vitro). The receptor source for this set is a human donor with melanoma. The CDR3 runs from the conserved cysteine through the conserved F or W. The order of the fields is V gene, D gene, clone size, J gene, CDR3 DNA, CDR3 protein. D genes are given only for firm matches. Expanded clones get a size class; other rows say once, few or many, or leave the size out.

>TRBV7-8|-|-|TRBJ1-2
TGTGCCAGCAGCGGACGGAAGGGACTTTCTGGCTACACCTTC
CASSGRKGLSGYTF
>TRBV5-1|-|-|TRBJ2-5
TGCGCCAGTACGCCGGACTGGCAAGAGACCCAGTACTTC
CASTPDWQETQYF
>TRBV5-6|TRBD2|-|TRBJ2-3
TGTGCCAGCAGCCTCTTAGCGGGGGGGAACACAGATACGCAGTATTTT
CASSLLAGGNTDTQYF
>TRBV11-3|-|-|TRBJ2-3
TGTGCCAGCAGCTTACACGGAGATACGCAGTATTTT
CASSLHGDTQYF
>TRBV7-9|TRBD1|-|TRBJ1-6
TGTGCCAGCAGCTTAGCCGACAGGGGTTATTCACCCCTCCACTTT
CASSLADRGYSPLHF
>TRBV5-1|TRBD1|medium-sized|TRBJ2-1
TGCGCCAGCAGACACGCAGACAGGGCCGGTGGTGAGCAGTTCTTC
CASRHADRAGGEQFF
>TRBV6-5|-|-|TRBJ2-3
TGTGCCAGCAGTAATTACAGGGGCACAGATACGCAGTATTTT
CASSNYRGTDTQYF
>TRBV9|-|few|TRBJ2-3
TGTGCCAGCAGCGTAGATAGCACAGATACGCAGTATTTT
CASSVDSTDTQYF
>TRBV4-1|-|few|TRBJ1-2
TGCGCCAGCAGCCTGATACAGGATAACTATGGCTACACCTTC
CASSLIQDNYGYTF
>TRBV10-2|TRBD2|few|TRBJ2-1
TGCGCCAGCAGTGAACTTAGCGGGGGGTTAGGTGAGCAGTTCTTC
CASSELSGGLGEQFF
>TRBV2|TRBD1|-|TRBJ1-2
TGTGCCAGCAGTATTACAGGGGGAGGGAACTATGGCTACACCTTC
CASSITGGGNYGYTF
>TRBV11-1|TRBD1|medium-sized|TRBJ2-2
TGTGCCAGCAGCTCAAGAGGGGGCCCCGGGGAGCTGTTTTTT
CASSSRGGPGELFF
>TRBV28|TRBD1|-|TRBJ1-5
TGTGCCAGCAGTTTCGGGACAGGACGTTATCAGCCCCAGCATTTT
CASSFGTGRYQPQHF
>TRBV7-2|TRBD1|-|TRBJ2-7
TGTGCCAGCAGCCCAATCTGGGACAGCCCCTACGAGCAGTACTTC
CASSPIWDSPYEQYF
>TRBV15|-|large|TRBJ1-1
TGTGCCACCAGCGTACGTACGGGACACCAACACACTGAAGCTTTCTTT
CATSVRTGHQHTEAFF
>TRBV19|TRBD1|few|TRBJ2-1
TGTGCCAGTAAAAGGACAGGGGGGTACAATGAGCAGTTCTTC
CASKRTGGYNEQFF
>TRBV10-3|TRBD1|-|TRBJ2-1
TGTGCCATCAGTGAGTCGACAGGGGGTTACAATGAGCAGTTCTTC
CAISESTGGYNEQFF
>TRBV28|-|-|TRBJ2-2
TGTGCCAGCAGACAGGGTTGGACCGGGGAGCTGTTTTTT
CASRQGWTGELFF
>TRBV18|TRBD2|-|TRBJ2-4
TGTGCCAGCTCACCACATCGAGCGGGGGGGCAATCGCACTTAGCCAAAAACATTCAGTACTTC
CASSPHRAGGQSHLAKNIQYF
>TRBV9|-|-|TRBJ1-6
TGTGCCAGCAGCGAGGACGTAAATTCACCCCTCCACTTT
CASSEDVNSPLHF
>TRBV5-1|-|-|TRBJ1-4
TGCGCCAGCAGCTTAGAGGGGACTGAAAAACTGTTTTTT
CASSLEGTEKLFF
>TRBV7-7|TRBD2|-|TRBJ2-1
TGTGCTAGCAGCTCACGACCCGGGGGGTCCTACAATGAGCAGTTCTTC
CASSSRPGGSYNEQFF
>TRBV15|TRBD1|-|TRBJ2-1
TGTGCCACCAGCAGAGATCCGGGCAGGGGGAATGAGCAGTTCTTC
CATSRDPGRGNEQFF
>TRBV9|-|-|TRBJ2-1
TGTGCCAGCAGCGCCGGGGGTGGCGATGAGCAGTTCTTC
CASSAGGGDEQFF
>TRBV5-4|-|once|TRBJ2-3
TGTGCCAGCAGCTCCGGACTCCTTAGCACAGATACGCAGTATTTT
CASSSGLLSTDTQYF
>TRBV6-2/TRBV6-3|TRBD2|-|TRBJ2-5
TGTGCCAGCAGCTCTAGCGGGGGTTCTGAGACCCAGTACTTC
CASSSSGGSETQYF
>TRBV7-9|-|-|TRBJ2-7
TGTGCCAGCAGTCCTACCATGCGCGAGCAGTACTTC
CASSPTMREQYF
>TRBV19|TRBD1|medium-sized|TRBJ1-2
TGTGCCAGTAGTATTGGGACAGGGGGCGCCTACGTTAACTATGGCTACACCTTC
CASSIGTGGAYVNYGYTF
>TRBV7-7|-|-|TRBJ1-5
TGTGCTAGCAGCCCAGGACCTCTTAGCAATCAGCCCCAGCATTTT
CASSPGPLSNQPQHF
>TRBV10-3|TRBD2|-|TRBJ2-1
TGTGCCACCATGACTAGCGGGGGGGCTATTGAGCAGTTCTTC
CATMTSGGAIEQFF
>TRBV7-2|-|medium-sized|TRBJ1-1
TGTGCCAGCAGTTGGACATCTAACACTGAAGCTTTCTTT
CASSWTSNTEAFF
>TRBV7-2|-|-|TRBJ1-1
TGTGCCAGCAGCTTCTTAGGGGTTCGTAGCACTGAAGCTTTCTTT
CASSFLGVRSTEAFF